What follows are 32 T cell receptor beta chains derived from one specimen sequenced in a study of radiotherapy plus CTLA-4 blockade in lung cancer. The table came from immunoSEQ multiplex PCR; TCRdb's copy has only in-frame clones and leaves some out. The data contain approximately 80,000 clones, nearly 75% of them singletons. The specimen comprised peripheral blood, sampled from a patient treated with radiotherapy plus ipilimumab. These receptors came from a human donor with non-small cell lung cancer whose response to radiotherapy plus ipilimumab could not be evaluated.

This clone came up once. This chain uses TRBV19 with TRBJ1-1, with unresolved D. The V gene's germline CDR1 is LNHDA and CDR2 SQIVND (reference sequence). This CDR3 has 17 amino acids. V lost 1 base, J lost 3 bases, and 18 bases lay in between. The CDR3 protein is CASSIGPRLIGDTEAFF. The CDR3 DNA reads as TGTGCCAGTAGTATAGGGCCGAGGTTGATCGGGGACACTGAAGCTTTCTTT.

CDR3: CASRGRILSTSYEQYF. CDR3 DNA: TGTGCCAGCCGGGGTCGGATTCTATCTACATCTTACGAGCAGTACTTC. The J gene is TRBJ2-7, the V gene TRBV6-6; tentatively, D is TRBD2 (5 bases). This CDR3 has 16 residues. V dropped 8 bases and J dropped 4 bases, with 24 bases sitting between them. Germline CDR1 reads MNHNY; CDR2 reads SVGAGI (reference sequence).

This rearrangement joins TRBV5-4 to TRBJ2-5; D possibly corresponds to TRBD2 (5 bases). Trimming stripped 3 bases from V and 11 bases from J, with 17 bases between. The CDR3 has 13 amino acids. Germline CDR1 SGHNT, CDR2 YYREEE (reference sequence). The CDR3 reads CASSSGRGQEQYF. CDR3 DNA: TGTGCCAGCAGCTCTGGACGAGGGCAGGAGCAGTACTTC. Full variable domain (remainder filled in from reference TRBV5-4 and TRBJ2-5): ETGVTQSPTHLIKTRGQQVTLRCSSQSGHNTVSWYQQALGQGPQFIFQYYREEENGRGNFPPRFSGLQFPNYSSELNVNALELDDSALYLCASSSGRGQEQYFGPGTRLLVL.

The J gene is TRBJ1-2, the V gene TRBV27; the match to TRBD1 covers 7 bases. The V and J ends lost 6 bases and 0 bases, in that order; junction bases with no gene match: 10. The CDR3 sequence is 16 residues long. In germline, CDR1 is MNHEY, CDR2 SMNVEV (reference sequence). The CDR3 nucleotides read TGTGCCAGCAGAGGAACAGGGGCGCGGGCTAACTATGGCTACACCTTC. Encoded protein: CASRGTGARANYGYTF.

With respect to this clone: At one of its ends the junction is not consistent with the germline gene, which may arise from a read error. Other DNA sequences from this sample encode an identical CDR3 as well. This sequence joins TRBV4-3 and TRBJ1-6; 9 nucleotides align to TRBD1. Germline CDR1 LGHNA, CDR2 YSLEER. The CDR3 has 17 residues. The CDR3: CASSRTGGVSYNSPLHF. CDR3 sequence (DNA): TGCGCCAGCAGCCGCACAGGGGGCGTCTCCTATAATTCCCCCCTCCACTTT.

CDR3 coding DNA: TGTGCCAGCAGCGGACAGGAGCTAAACACTGAAGCTTTCTTT. Translated, it gives CASSGQELNTEAFF. V is TRBV7-8 and J is TRBJ1-1; 7 bases agree with TRBD1. CDR1 is SGHVS, CDR2 FQNEAQ, per germline. Unmatched junction bases numbered 5, after V lost 5 bases and J lost 2 bases. This CDR3 is 14 amino acids long.

The rearrangement joins TRBV30 to TRBJ2-7, with D possibly being TRBD2 (5 bases). Germline values: CDR1 GTSNPN, CDR2 SVGIG (reference sequence). V lost 5 bases, J lost 5 bases, and 16 bases lay in between. This CDR3 has 13 amino acids. The CDR3 DNA reads as TGTGCCTGGGAGACGGGGAATCTCGACGAGCAGTACTTC. It is translated as CAWETGNLDEQYF.

The rearrangement joins TRBV20-1 to TRBJ2-7; 7 nucleotides align to TRBD1. In germline, CDR1 is DFQATT, CDR2 SNEGSKA (reference sequence). The CDR3 length is 11 residues. The J segment lost 6 bases and the V segment lost 5 bases, leaving 4 bases of the junction unmatched. In DNA, the CDR3 is TGCAGTGCTGAGACAGGGATCGAGCAGTACTTC. Translated, it gives CSAETGIEQYF.

The sample holds a few counts of this clone. V gene TRBV6-1 combines with J gene TRBJ2-1; TRBD2 matches at 10 bases. The CDR3 is made up of 15 amino acids. CDR1 and CDR2 (germline): MNHNS, SASEGT. V gave up 5 bases and J gave up 8 bases; unmatched junction bases: 9. CDR3 protein: CASSSSGRATDEQFF. CDR3 in DNA: TGTGCCAGCAGTTCGAGCGGGAGGGCCACAGATGAGCAGTTCTTC.

The chain has TRBV6-1 and TRBJ2-7, with 9 bases lining up with TRBD2. Germline CDR1 and CDR2: MNHNS and SASEGT. The CDR3 is 15 amino acids. The V and J ends lost 0 bases and 0 bases, in that order; junction bases with no gene match: 0. The CDR3 DNA follows: TGTGCCAGCAGTGAAGCTAGCGGGAGCTCCTACGAGCAGTACTTC. It encodes CASSEASGSSYEQYF.

The chain has TRBV2 and TRBJ2-7; TRBD2 might be the D (5 bases). The V end lost 3 bases, the J end lost 4 bases, and 16 bases lay between the germline ends. Germline V CDR1 and CDR2: SNHLY, FYNNEI. The CDR3 is made up of 15 amino acids. CDR3 nucleotide sequence: TGTGCCAGCAGTGACCTAGTCCTGACGGGGTACGAGCAGTACTTC. Translated: CASSDLVLTGYEQYF.

This clone came up once. CDR3 region: CASSLPNRDDYGYTF. The CDR3 DNA follows: TGTGCCAGCAGCTTGCCGAACAGGGATGACTATGGCTACACCTTC. The chain carries TRBV5-5 and TRBJ1-2; D might be TRBD1 (6 bases). The CDR3 totals 15 residues. V lost 1 base, J lost 3 bases, and 13 bases lay in between. CDR1 is SGHKS and CDR2 is YYEKEE in the germline V gene (reference sequence). Complete variable domain (other parts from reference TRBV5-5 and TRBJ1-2): DAGVTQSPTHLIKTRGQQVTLRCSPISGHKSVSWYQQVLGQGPQFIFQYYEKEERGRGNFPDRFSARQFPNYSSELNVNALLLGDSALYLCASSLPNRDDYGYTFGSGTRLTVV.

This CDR3 is CASSSNSLNTEAFF. CDR3 nucleotides: TGTGCCAGCAGCTCTAATAGCCTGAACACTGAAGCTTTCTTT. The V and J genes are TRBV6-5 and TRBJ1-1; unclear D gene. Germline CDR1 reads MNHEY; CDR2 reads SVGAGI. The CDR3 loop spans 14 amino acids. Trimming cost V 6 bases and J 0 bases, with 11 bases left between them.

The chain couples TRBV2 to TRBJ2-7, with 10 nucleotides matching TRBD1. There are 16 residues in the CDR3. Germline V gene data show CDR1 as SNHLY and CDR2 as FYNNEI. Losses at the gene ends were 7 bases for V and 6 bases for J; bases not matched to a gene: 15. CDR3 in amino acids: CASTTPGDRGPLEQYF. The CDR3 bases are TGTGCCAGCACCACCCCGGGGGACAGGGGCCCTCTCGAGCAGTACTTC.

The chain employs TRBV5-4 and TRBJ2-1; 7 bases match TRBD1. From germline, CDR1 is SGHNT and CDR2 YYREEE (reference sequence). Losses at the gene ends were 1 base for V and 3 bases for J; bases not matched to a gene: 4. This CDR3 comprises 15 residues. The CDR3 region is CASSLFGTVYNEQFF. The DNA for the CDR3 is TGTGCCAGCAGCTTGTTTGGGACAGTCTACAATGAGCAGTTCTTC.

The chain uses TRBV4-1 and TRBJ1-1; 11 nucleotides match TRBD1. The CDR3 extends over 17 amino acids. Germline CDR1 MGHRA, CDR2 YSYEKL. Germline trimming cut 4 bases from V and 0 bases from J; bases unmatched to any gene: 7. This CDR3 is CASSPDRGLGMNTEAFF. CDR3 in DNA: TGCGCCAGCAGCCCGGACAGGGGGCTTGGAATGAACACTGAAGCTTTCTTT.

The genes are TRBV9 and TRBJ1-2; no reliable D call. The CDR3 runs to 13 residues. V was pared by 2 bases and J by 4 bases, with 9 bases between. From germline, CDR1 is SGDLS and CDR2 YYNGEE. CDR3 bases: TGTGCCAGCAGCGTTTCCGGGTTCTATGGCTACACCTTC. As protein: CASSVSGFYGYTF. The full variable domain, its missing parts supplied by reference TRBV9 and TRBJ1-2, is DSGVTQTPKHLITATGQRVTLRCSPRSGDLSVYWYQQSLDQGLQFLIQYYNGEERAKGNILERFSAQQFPDLHSELNLSSLELGDSALYFCASSVSGFYGYTFGSGTRLTVV.

The chain links TRBV6-4 to TRBJ1-5; D ambiguous. This CDR3 spans 15 amino acids. Trimming removed 2 bases at V and 5 bases at J, with 13 bases between. Looked up from germline, CDR1 is MRHNA and CDR2 is SNTAGT. CDR3 in amino acids: CASSDEGEGYQPQHF. Written as DNA, the CDR3 is TGTGCCAGCAGTGACGAGGGAGAAGGGTATCAGCCCCAGCATTTT.

The gene calls are TRBV6-1 and TRBJ2-5; the match to TRBD2 covers 9 bases. Trimming took 5 bases from V and 11 from J; bases not matched to a gene: 12. Per germline, CDR1 MNHNS and CDR2 SASEGT. This CDR3 is built from 14 residues. DNA for the CDR3: TGTGCCAGCAGTCAGACGGGACTAGCTGGGGAGCAGTACTTC. Encoded protein: CASSQTGLAGEQYF.

This clone was picked up one time. The chain links TRBV5-1 to TRBJ2-7; D not resolved. With 3 bases removed from V and 0 bases from J, the gap between germline ends came to 13 bases. This CDR3 has 15 amino acids. Germline V lookup: CDR1 SGHRS, CDR2 YFSETQ. The CDR3 bases are TGCGCCAGCAGCTCTGGCGCGGATAGCTCCTACGAGCAGTACTTC. Translation gives CASSSGADSSYEQYF.

The V and J genes are TRBV18 and TRBJ2-5, with TRBD1 identical over 8 bases. Germline trimming cut 2 bases from V and 2 bases from J; bases unmatched to any gene: 1. This CDR3 has 14 residues. Germline V gene sequence: CDR1 KGHSH, CDR2 LQKENI. The CDR3 loop is CASSPRQGQETQYF. CDR3 nucleotides: TGTGCCAGCTCACCAAGACAGGGGCAAGAGACCCAGTACTTC.

This clone was detected only once. This chain joins TRBV29-1 and TRBJ1-5, with D possibly being TRBD1 (6 bases). This CDR3 is built from 13 residues. Germline V lookup: CDR1 SQVTM, CDR2 ANQGSEA. The V end lost 6 bases, the J end lost 3 bases, and 12 bases lay between the germline ends. The CDR3 nucleotides are TGCAGCGTAAGGCAGGGGATCAATCAGCCCCAGCATTTT. It encodes CSVRQGINQPQHF.

The rearrangement links TRBV27 to TRBJ2-7; 7 bases match TRBD2. The germline CDR1 and CDR2 sequences are MNHEY and SMNVEV (reference sequence). The ends lost 0 bases at V and 9 bases at J; junction bases unmatched: 5. This CDR3 region has 13 residues. CDR3 nucleotide sequence: TGTGCCAGCAGTTTATCATGGGGGGAGGGGCAGTACTTC. The encoded protein is CASSLSWGEGQYF.

The chain carries TRBV6-1 and TRBJ2-7; 10 bases are a match to TRBD2. Germline CDR1 MNHNS, CDR2 SASEGT. The CDR3 runs to 16 residues. J was trimmed by 2 bases and V by 1 base; bases with no gene match: 5. The CDR3: CASSEGGTSGTYEQYF. The DNA of the CDR3 is TGTGCCAGCAGTGAAGGGGGTACTAGCGGGACCTACGAGCAGTACTTC.

This clone came up once. The chain is built from TRBV5-1 and TRBJ1-2, with D perhaps matching TRBD1 (6 bases). The V and J ends lost 4 bases and 6 bases respectively, with 16 bases between them. The CDR3 is made up of 14 amino acids. The germline gives CDR1 SGHRS, CDR2 YFSETQ. As DNA, the CDR3 is TGCGCCAGCAGCCTCGGACAGAAATCTAATGGCTACACCTTC. Translation: CASSLGQKSNGYTF.

The chain recombines TRBV18 with TRBJ1-5; 12 bases are a match to TRBD1. After removal of 6 bases from V and 5 bases from J, the junction contained 8 bases not matched to a gene. CDR1 is KGHSH and CDR2 is LQKENI in the germline V gene. This CDR3 spans 16 amino acids. This CDR3 is CASSSGDRGPHQPQHF. DNA of the CDR3: TGTGCCAGCTCGTCGGGGGACAGGGGGCCTCATCAGCCCCAGCATTTT.

The sample holds one count of this clone. The chain recombines TRBV6-6 with TRBJ1-5; D remains ambiguous. Germline V lookup: CDR1 MNHNY, CDR2 SVGAGI (reference sequence). V was trimmed by 6 bases and J by 2 bases, leaving 8 bases between them. The length of the CDR3 is 13 residues. The CDR3 DNA reads as TGTGCCAGCAGCCAGATCGGCAATCAGCCCCAGCATTTT. It specifies CASSQIGNQPQHF.

V gene TRBV9 combines with J gene TRBJ2-7, with 7 bases aligning to TRBD2. CDR3 length: 14 amino acids. The V gene's germline CDR1 is SGDLS and CDR2 YYNGEE. After removal of 0 bases from V and 7 bases from J, the junction contained 7 bases not matched to a gene. The CDR3 nucleotides are TGTGCCAGCAGCGTAGGTGGCGGGAGCAAAGAGCAGTACTTC. It specifies CASSVGGGSKEQYF.

The V and J genes are TRBV5-6 and TRBJ2-3, with D perhaps matching TRBD2 (7 bases). Looked up from germline, CDR1 is SGHDT and CDR2 is YYEEEE. CDR3 length: 14 amino acids. Trimming cost V 7 bases and J 1 base, with 13 bases left between them. CDR3 in amino acids: CASRGAGRTDTQYF. For the CDR3, the DNA is TGTGCCAGCCGGGGGGCGGGGCGCACAGATACGCAGTATTTT.

The V call is TRBV7-2, the J call TRBJ1-3; TRBD1 aligns across 11 bases. The V gene end was trimmed by 5 bases and the J gene end by 6 bases; junction bases not matched to a gene: 3. CDR3 length: 14 amino acids. The V gene's germline CDR1 is SGHTA and CDR2 FQGNSA. CDR3 in amino acids: CASSVGQGENTIYF. In nucleotides, the CDR3 is TGTGCCAGCAGCGTGGGACAGGGGGAAAACACCATATATTTT.

On this clone itself: One end of the junction does not line up with germline, which may come from a read error. The V call is TRBV2, the J call TRBJ2-4; 14 nucleotides align to TRBD2. Germline-derived CDR1 and CDR2 are SNHLY and FYNNEI. The CDR3 covers 18 residues. CDR3 residues: CASREELGLAGAKNIQYF. CDR3 bases: TGTGCCAGCAGGGAAGAATTGGGACTAGCGGGGGCTAAAAACATTCAGTACTTC.

The chain employs TRBV25-1 and TRBJ1-6; 7 bases match TRBD1. With 4 bases clipped from V and 13 bases from J, the junction kept 13 bases outside the gene matches. The CDR3 is 15 amino acids. Germline CDR1 reads MGHDK; CDR2 reads SYGVNS. CDR3 nucleotide sequence: TGTGCCAGCAGTGGACAGGGTTTGTGGGTAAGCCCCCTCCACTTT. Encoded protein: CASSGQGLWVSPLHF.